This T cell receptor (beta chain) derives from a study of kidney transplant recipient with SARS-CoV-2 infection. In TCRdb, the reads were re-called with MiXCR into one record per CDR3 protein. There are approximately 240,000 distinct CDR3 sequences in the sample; 29% occur only once, and almost 7.5% lies in the top ten. This CDR3 is 17 amino acids long. The germline V and J ends were trimmed by 5 bases and 4 bases, with 23 bases remaining between them. Germline CDR1 reads LGHDT; CDR2 reads YNNKEL (reference sequence). To note about this clonotype: The conserved closing phenylalanine or tryptophan is absent in this CDR3, likely reflecting a read error.

The source was a blood sample, collected at baseline and between days 110 and 120 from a kidney transplant recipient. The chain uses TRBV3-1 and TRBJ1-2, with D unresolved. The receptor was derived from a male patient between 25 and 39 years old who had COVID-19 and was a kidney transplant recipient. The T cells may come from the graft donor. CDR3: CASSWKGTLRKTYGYTL. CDR3 DNA sequence: TGTGCCAGCAGCTGGAAAGGCACCCTTCGAAAGACCTATGGCTACACCCTC.